This is a list of T cell receptor beta chains from one sample in a study of blood T cell repertoires in COVID-19. Sequencing used immunoSEQ multiplex PCR; TCRdb keeps in-frame clones, though not all of them. The sample holds 84,000 or so clones; roughly 80% are singletons and the top ten take approximately 34%. Source material: peripheral blood. The receptors here all came from a man in his sixties with COVID-19, enrolled during active disease. CDR3s include the opening cysteine and the closing phenylalanine or tryptophan. D genes are given only for firm matches. Size values are once, few and many counts, or a class for expanded clones, and some rows have none.

size: .; D: .; V: TRBV21-1; CDR3: CAQPTDTQYF
size: .; D: TRBD2; V: TRBV12-5; CDR3: CASGSTSGGMYEQYF
size: .; D: TRBD2; V: TRBV2; CDR3: CASRTPPGTSGGGISYNEQFF
size: .; D: TRBD2; V: TRBV9; CDR3: CASSPNSGKSSYEQYF
size: .; D: .; V: TRBV14; CDR3: CASSQSVVATGELFF
size: .; D: TRBD2; V: TRBV3-1/TRBV3-2; CDR3: CASSQDLGGRKTQYF
size: once; D: .; V: TRBV2; CDR3: CATKMAGSPTEAFF
size: few; D: TRBD2; V: TRBV2; CDR3: CAVVLAGVSDTQYF
size: .; D: .; V: TRBV4-2; CDR3: CASSQTSIVTNEKLFF
size: .; D: .; V: TRBV10-3; CDR3: CAISINSYEQYF
size: .; D: .; V: TRBV21-1; CDR3: CASSKQGRGDSPLHF
size: few; D: .; V: TRBV5-1; CDR3: CASTSDSYEQYF
size: once; D: TRBD2; V: TRBV5-1; CDR3: CASSLGGSGRIAYEQYF
size: .; D: .; V: TRBV25-1; CDR3: CASSEAGSNQPQHF
size: .; D: TRBD1; V: TRBV2; CDR3: CASSDLTGGASGYTF
size: once; D: .; V: TRBV6-5; CDR3: CASRSGGGQLGYTF
size: .; D: .; V: TRBV7-9; CDR3: CASSGENSNQPQHF
size: .; D: .; V: TRBV6-5; CDR3: CASSRGMDTEAFF
size: .; D: TRBD1; V: TRBV6-1; CDR3: CASSEAWTGPRGEQYF
size: .; D: .; V: TRBV19; CDR3: CASSIVEGTEAFF
size: .; D: .; V: TRBV6-5; CDR3: CASSSSTGVSMEQYF
size: .; D: .; V: TRBV28; CDR3: CASSPGNTEAFF
size: few; D: .; V: TRBV7-9; CDR3: CASSAGGWNYGYTF
size: .; D: TRBD1; V: TRBV3-1/TRBV3-2; CDR3: CASSQDRGSTDTQYF
size: .; D: TRBD2; V: TRBV7-2; CDR3: CASSLTATGTSGYNEQFF
size: few; D: .; V: TRBV12-3/TRBV12-4; CDR3: CATSRVDEKLFF
size: .; D: TRBD1; V: TRBV5-8; CDR3: CASSTSTGIGNSPLHF
size: .; D: .; V: TRBV7-2; CDR3: CASSFGQYTEAFF
size: few; D: .; V: TRBV18; CDR3: CASSPSNSGETQYF